The 10 T cell receptor beta chains listed next were all sequenced from one sample in a study of human T cells and chemical hapten exposure. Via MiXCR, TCRdb re-called the RACE reads, giving one row per CDR3 protein. Here the sample spans some 89,000 distinct CDR3 sequences, roughly a tenth being singletons. Time point noted: patch test 2, 6 weeks after DPC sensitization. Treatment meaning: therapeutic diphenylcyclopropenone sensitization with weekly scalp DPC. Source: whole blood, taken in connection with sensitization to the hapten diphenylcyclopropenone (DPC). These receptors all stem from a woman in her 30s with alopecia areata. Some clones in this sample may be carry-over from other donors' samples.

This clonotype was found many times. V gene TRBV4-2 combines with J gene TRBJ2-1; D remains ambiguous. The CDR3 contains 17 residues. V lost 0 bases, J lost 0 bases, and 12 bases lay in between. Germline lookup yields CDR1 LGHNA and CDR2 YNFKEQ. The CDR3 nucleotides read TGTGCCAGCAGCCAAGATTCGACGCGGAGCTCCTACAATGAGCAGTTCTTC. Translating gives CASSQDSTRSSYNEQFF.

The chain is built from TRBV20-1 and TRBJ1-2; 8 bases match TRBD1. The germline V gene encodes CDR1 DFQATT and CDR2 SNEGSKA (reference sequence). V shed 3 bases and J 4 bases; nucleotides not matched to a gene: 13. The CDR3 loop spans 16 amino acids. CDR3 loop: CSARDPRDRSIYGYTF. The DNA of the CDR3 is TGCAGTGCTAGGGACCCCCGGGACAGGAGCATCTATGGCTACACCTTC.

With regard to this clonotype: A read error may produce the germline difference seen at one junction end. The rearrangement joins TRBV6-2 or TRBV6-3 to TRBJ2-3; no definite D call. Germline V lookup: CDR1 MNHEY, CDR2 SVGEGT. This CDR3 spans 15 amino acids. Here the CDR3 reads CDSSYATSTTDTQYF. The CDR3 bases are TGTGACAGCAGTTACGCTACCTCCACCACAGATACGCAGTATTTT.

This clonotype was seen at least ten times. The rearrangement links TRBV6-1 to TRBJ1-3; D may be TRBD1 (6 bases). The CDR3 has 14 amino acids. Germline CDR1 and CDR2: MNHNS and SASEGT. The V and J ends lost 3 bases and 4 bases respectively, with 10 bases between them. The CDR3 nucleotides read TGTGCCAGCAGTGAGGGGGCAGACGGAAACACCATATATTTT. It encodes CASSEGADGNTIYF.

This rearrangement joins TRBV9 to TRBJ2-7; D could derive from TRBD1 or TRBD2 (7 bases each). The CDR3 spans 16 residues. The V end lost 0 bases, the J end lost 3 bases, and 16 bases lay between the germline ends. CDR1 SGDLS and CDR2 YYNGEE come from the germline V gene. The CDR3 sequence: CASSVASQGGFYEQYF. As DNA, the CDR3 is TGTGCCAGCAGCGTAGCAAGTCAGGGGGGGTTCTACGAGCAGTACTTC.

This clonotype was counted ten times or more. The V and J genes are TRBV29-1 and TRBJ2-3, with D maybe TRBD2 (7 bases). The CDR3 is made up of 13 amino acids. Per the germline V gene, CDR1 is SQVTM and CDR2 is ANQGSEA. Trimming cost V 5 bases and J 2 bases, with 11 bases left between them. The CDR3 coding sequence is TGCAGCGTTAGAGGGGGGGCCACAGATACGCAGTATTTT. Protein: CSVRGGATDTQYF.

This clonotype came up many times. V usage is TRBV29-1 and J usage is TRBJ1-5; D not resolved. Germline CDR1 reads SQVTM; CDR2 reads ANQGSEA. The CDR3 is made up of 12 amino acids. V was cut by 6 bases and J by 7 bases, with 13 bases left in between. CDR3 nucleotide sequence: TGCAGCGTCGCGGGGATAGGACAGCCCCAGCATTTT. Protein sequence: CSVAGIGQPQHF.

This clonotype was seen repeatedly, ten times or more. This rearrangement joins TRBV12-3 or TRBV12-4 to TRBJ2-2; the D gene is possibly TRBD1 (6 bases). CDR3 length equals 16 residues. V dropped 7 bases and J dropped 0 bases, with 15 bases sitting between them. The DNA for the CDR3 is TGTGCCAGCACCCCCTTACAGGGAGCGAACACCGGGGAGCTGTTTTTT. This sequence encodes CASTPLQGANTGELFF.

This clonotype has at least ten counts. This chain joins TRBV28 and TRBJ2-1; TRBD2 might be the D (6 bases). The V gene lost 3 bases and the J gene lost 9 bases, with 12 bases spanning the gap. CDR3 length: 13 amino acids. From germline, CDR1 is MDHEN and CDR2 SYDVKM. The CDR3 loop reads CASSLGREGEQFF. Written as DNA, the CDR3 is TGTGCCAGCAGTTTGGGGCGGGAAGGTGAGCAGTTCTTC.

This clonotype was counted at least ten times. The V gene is TRBV7-9, the J gene TRBJ1-1, with D possibly being TRBD1 (5 bases). Trimming stripped 5 bases from V and 8 bases from J, with 18 bases between. This CDR3 is 14 amino acids long. Germline V gene lookup returns CDR1 SEHNR and CDR2 FQNEAQ (reference sequence). CDR3 nucleotides: TGTGCCAGCAGCGCATCTGGCCGGTACAGGGAAGCTTTCTTT. Translated, it gives CASSASGRYREAFF.